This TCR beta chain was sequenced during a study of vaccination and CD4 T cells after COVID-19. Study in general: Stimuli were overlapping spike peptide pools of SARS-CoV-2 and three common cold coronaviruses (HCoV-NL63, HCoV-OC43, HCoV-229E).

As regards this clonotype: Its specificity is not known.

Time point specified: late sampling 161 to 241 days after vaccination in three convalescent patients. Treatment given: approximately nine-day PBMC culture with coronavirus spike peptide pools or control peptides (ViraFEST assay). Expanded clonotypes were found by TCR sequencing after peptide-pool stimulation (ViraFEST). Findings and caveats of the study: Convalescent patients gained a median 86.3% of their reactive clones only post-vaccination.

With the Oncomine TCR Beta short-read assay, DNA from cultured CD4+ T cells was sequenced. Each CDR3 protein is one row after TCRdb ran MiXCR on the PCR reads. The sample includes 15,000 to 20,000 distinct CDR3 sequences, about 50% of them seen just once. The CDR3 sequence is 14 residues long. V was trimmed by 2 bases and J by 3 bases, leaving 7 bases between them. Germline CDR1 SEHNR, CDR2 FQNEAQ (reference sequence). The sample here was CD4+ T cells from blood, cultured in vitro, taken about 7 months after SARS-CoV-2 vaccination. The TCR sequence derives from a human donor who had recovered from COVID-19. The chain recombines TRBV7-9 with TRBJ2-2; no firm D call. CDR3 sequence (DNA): TGTGCCAGCAGCTTAATCTGGGACACCGGGGAGCTGTTTTTT. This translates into CASSLIWDTGELFF. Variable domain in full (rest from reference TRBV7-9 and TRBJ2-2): DTGVSQNPRHKITKRGQNVTFRCDPISEHNRLYWYRQTLGQGPEFLTYFQNEAQLEKSRLLSDRFSAERPKGSFSTLEIQRTEQGDSAMYLCASSLIWDTGELFFGEGSRLTVL.